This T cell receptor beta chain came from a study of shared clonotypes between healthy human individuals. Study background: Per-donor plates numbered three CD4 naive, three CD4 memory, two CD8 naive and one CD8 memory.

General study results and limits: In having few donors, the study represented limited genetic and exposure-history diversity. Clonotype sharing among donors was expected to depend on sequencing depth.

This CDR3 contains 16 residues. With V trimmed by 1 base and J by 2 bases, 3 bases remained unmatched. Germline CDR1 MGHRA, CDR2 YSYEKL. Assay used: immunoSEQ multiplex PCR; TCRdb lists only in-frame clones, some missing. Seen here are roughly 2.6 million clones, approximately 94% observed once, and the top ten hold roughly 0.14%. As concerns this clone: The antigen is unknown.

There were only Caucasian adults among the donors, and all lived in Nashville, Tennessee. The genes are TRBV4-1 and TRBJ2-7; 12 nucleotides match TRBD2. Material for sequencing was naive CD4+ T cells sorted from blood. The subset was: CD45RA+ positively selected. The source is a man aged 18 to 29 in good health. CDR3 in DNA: TGCGCCAGCAGCCAAGTTACTAGCGGGGGGACCTACGAGCAGTACTTC. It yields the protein CASSQVTSGGTYEQYF.